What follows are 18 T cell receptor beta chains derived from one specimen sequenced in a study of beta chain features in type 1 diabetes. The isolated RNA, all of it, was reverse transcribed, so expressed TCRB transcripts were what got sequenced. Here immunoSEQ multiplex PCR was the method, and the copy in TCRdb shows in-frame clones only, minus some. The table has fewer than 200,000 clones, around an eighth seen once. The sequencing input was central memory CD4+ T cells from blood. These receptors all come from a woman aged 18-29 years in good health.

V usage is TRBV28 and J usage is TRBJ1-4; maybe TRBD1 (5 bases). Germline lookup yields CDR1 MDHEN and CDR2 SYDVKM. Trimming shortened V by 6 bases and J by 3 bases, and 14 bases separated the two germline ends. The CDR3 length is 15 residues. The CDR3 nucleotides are TGTGCCAGCAGGACAACCGGGACTGCTAATGAAAAACTGTTTTTT. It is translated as CASRTTGTANEKLFF.

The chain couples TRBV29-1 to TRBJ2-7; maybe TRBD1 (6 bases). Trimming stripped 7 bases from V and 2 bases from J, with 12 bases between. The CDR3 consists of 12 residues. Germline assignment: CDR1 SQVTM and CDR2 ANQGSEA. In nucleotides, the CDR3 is TGCAGCGGCCAGACAGGAGCCTACGAGCAGTACTTC. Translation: CSGQTGAYEQYF.

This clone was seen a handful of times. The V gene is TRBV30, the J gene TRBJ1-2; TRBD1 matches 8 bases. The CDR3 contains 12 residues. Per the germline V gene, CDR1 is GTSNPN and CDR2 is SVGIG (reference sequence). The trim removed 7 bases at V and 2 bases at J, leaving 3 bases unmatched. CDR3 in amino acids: CAFNRGNYGYTF. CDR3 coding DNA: TGTGCCTTCAACAGGGGGAACTATGGCTACACCTTC.

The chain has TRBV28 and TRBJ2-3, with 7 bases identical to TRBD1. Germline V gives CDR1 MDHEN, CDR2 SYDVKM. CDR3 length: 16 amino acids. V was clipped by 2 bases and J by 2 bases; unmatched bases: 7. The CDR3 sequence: CASSLIGTENTDTQYF. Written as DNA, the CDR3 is TGTGCCAGCAGTTTAATTGGGACAGAGAACACAGATACGCAGTATTTT. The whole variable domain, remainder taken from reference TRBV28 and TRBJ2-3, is DVKVTQSSRYLVKRTGEKVFLECVQDMDHENMFWYRQDPGLGLRLIYFSYDVKMKEKGDIPEGYSVSREKKERFSLILESASTNQTSMYLCASSLIGTENTDTQYFGPGTRLTVL.

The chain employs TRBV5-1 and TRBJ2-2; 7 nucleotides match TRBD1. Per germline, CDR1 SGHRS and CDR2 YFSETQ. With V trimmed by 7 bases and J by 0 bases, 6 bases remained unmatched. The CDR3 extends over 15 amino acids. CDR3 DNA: TGCGCCAGCCGGACCGGGACAGCGAACACCGGGGAGCTGTTTTTT. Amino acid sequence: CASRTGTANTGELFF.

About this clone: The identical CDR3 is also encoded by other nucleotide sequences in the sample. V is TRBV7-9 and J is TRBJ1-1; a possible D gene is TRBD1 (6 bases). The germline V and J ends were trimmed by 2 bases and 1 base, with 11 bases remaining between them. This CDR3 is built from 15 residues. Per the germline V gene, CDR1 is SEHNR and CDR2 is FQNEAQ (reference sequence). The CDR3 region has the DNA TGTGCCAGCAGCTTAATGGGCAGGGGGAACACTGAAGCTTTCTTT. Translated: CASSLMGRGNTEAFF.

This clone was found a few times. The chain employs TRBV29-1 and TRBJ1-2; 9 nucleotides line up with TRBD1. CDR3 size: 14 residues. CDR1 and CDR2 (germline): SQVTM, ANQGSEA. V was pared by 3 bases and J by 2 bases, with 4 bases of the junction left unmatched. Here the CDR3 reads CSVEKGQGNYGYTF. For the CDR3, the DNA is TGCAGCGTTGAGAAGGGACAGGGAAACTATGGCTACACCTTC.

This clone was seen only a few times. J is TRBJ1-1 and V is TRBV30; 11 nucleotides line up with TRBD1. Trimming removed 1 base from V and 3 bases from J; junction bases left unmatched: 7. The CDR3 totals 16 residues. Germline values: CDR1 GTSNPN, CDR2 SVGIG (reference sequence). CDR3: CAWSANGQGAYTEAFF. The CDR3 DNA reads TGTGCCTGGAGTGCGAATGGACAGGGGGCTTACACTGAAGCTTTCTTT.

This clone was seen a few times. CDR3 DNA sequence: TGTGCCAGCAGTGAACTTGTGGGACAGAGTATGAAAGAGACCCAGTACTTC. Amino acids: CASSELVGQSMKETQYF. The rearrangement uses TRBV6-1 and TRBJ2-5, with 7 bases matching TRBD1. CDR3 length: 17 amino acids. Germline values: CDR1 MNHNS, CDR2 SASEGT. The trim removed 2 bases at V and 3 bases at J, leaving 12 bases unmatched.

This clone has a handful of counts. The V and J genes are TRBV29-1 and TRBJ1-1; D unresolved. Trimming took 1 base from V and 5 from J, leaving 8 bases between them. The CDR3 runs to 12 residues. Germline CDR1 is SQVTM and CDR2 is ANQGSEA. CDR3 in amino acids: CSVEGKRTEAFF. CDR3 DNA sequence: TGCAGCGTTGAAGGGAAGAGGACTGAAGCTTTCTTT.

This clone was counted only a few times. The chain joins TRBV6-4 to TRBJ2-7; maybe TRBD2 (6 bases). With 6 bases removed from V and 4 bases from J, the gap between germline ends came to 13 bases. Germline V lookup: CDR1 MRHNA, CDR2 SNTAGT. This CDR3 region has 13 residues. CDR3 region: CASRQRESYEQYF. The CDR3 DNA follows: TGTGCCAGCAGACAACGGGAGTCTTACGAGCAGTACTTC.

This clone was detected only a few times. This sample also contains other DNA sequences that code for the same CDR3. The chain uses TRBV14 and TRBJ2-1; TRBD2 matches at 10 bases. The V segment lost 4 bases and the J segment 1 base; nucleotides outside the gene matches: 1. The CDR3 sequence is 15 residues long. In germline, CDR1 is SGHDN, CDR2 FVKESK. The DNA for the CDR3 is TGTGCCAGCAGCCTGACTAGCGGGTCCTACAATGAGCAGTTCTTC. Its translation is CASSLTSGSYNEQFF.

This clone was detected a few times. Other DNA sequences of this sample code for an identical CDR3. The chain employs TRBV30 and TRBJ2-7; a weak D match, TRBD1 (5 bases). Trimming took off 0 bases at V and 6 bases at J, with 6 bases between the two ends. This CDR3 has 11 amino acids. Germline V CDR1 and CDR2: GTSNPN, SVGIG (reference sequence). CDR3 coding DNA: TGTGCCTGGAGTGTCCAGGGCGAGCAGTACTTC. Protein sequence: CAWSVQGEQYF.

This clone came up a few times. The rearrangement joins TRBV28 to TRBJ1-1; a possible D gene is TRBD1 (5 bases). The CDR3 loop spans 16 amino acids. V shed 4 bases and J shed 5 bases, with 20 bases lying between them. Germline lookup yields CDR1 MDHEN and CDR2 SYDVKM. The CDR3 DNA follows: TGTGCCAGCAGTTCCCCCTCGGGAGGGCGGGGGACTGAAGCTTTCTTT. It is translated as CASSSPSGGRGTEAFF.

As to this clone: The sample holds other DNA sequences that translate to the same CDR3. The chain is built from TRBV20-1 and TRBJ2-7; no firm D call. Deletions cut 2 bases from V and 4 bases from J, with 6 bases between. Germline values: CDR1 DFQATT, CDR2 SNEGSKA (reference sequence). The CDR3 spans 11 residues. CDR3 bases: TGCAGTGCTAGACTATCGTACGAGCAGTACTTC. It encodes CSARLSYEQYF.

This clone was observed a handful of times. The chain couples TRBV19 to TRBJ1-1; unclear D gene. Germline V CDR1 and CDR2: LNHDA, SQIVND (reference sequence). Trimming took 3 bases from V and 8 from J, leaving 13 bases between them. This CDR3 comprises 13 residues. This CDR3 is CASSIGEGSEAFF. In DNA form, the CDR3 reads TGTGCCAGTAGTATCGGGGAAGGGTCGGAAGCTTTCTTT. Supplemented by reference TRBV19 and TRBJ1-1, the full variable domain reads DGGITQSPKYLFRKEGQNVTLSCEQNLNHDAMYWYRQDPGQGLRLIYYSQIVNDFQKGDIAEGYSVSREKKESFPLTVTSAQKNPTAFYLCASSIGEGSEAFFGQGTRLTVV.

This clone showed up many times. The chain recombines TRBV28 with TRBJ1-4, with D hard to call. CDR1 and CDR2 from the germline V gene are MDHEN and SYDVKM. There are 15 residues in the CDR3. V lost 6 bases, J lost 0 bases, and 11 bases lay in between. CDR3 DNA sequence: TGTGCCAGCAGGAGACCGGGATCAACTAATGAAAAACTGTTTTTT. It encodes CASRRPGSTNEKLFF.

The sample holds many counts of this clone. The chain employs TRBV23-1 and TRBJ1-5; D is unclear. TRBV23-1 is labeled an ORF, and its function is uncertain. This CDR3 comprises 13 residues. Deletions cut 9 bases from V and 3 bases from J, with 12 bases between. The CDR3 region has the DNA TGCGCCAGTGCCCCGGGGATCAATCAGCCCCAGCATTTT. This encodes CASAPGINQPQHF.